This T cell receptor beta chain emerged from a study of T cell responses to AZD1222 COVID-19 vaccine. CDR3 length: 15 residues. V dropped 0 bases and J dropped 5 bases, with 11 bases sitting between them. The V gene's germline CDR1 is LNHNV and CDR2 YYDKDF (reference sequence). Sequencing was performed with immunoSEQ multiplex PCR; in TCRdb, only in-frame clones are kept and a portion is missing. The table has about 130,000 clones, approximately 91% seen once. The clonotype originates from an adult in good health. The rearrangement uses TRBV15 and TRBJ2-1, with D perhaps TRBD1 or TRBD2 (7 bases each). The sequenced sample was peripheral blood, obtained on day 0 of AZD1222 vaccination. This chain's CDR3 is CATSRDRGGDNEQFF. CDR3 sequence (DNA): TGTGCCACCAGCAGAGACAGGGGGGGAGACAATGAGCAGTTCTTC.